The clone carrying this T cell receptor (beta chain) was found once. Germline V gene lookup returns CDR1 GTSNPN and CDR2 SVGIG (reference sequence). The V end lost 0 bases, the J end lost 2 bases, and 11 bases lay between the germline ends. The CDR3 is 15 amino acids. The sample is drawn from a study of OX40 agonist ivuxolimab in advanced cancers. Study background: A diagnosis of hepatocellular carcinoma, melanoma, renal cell or head and neck cancer was present in dose-escalation patients. Three partial responders included one hepatocellular carcinoma patient and two cutaneous melanoma patients.

Libraries were prepared by immunoSEQ multiplex PCR; TCRdb keeps only in-frame clonotypes and omits some of them. The table records some 25,000 clones, more than 60% of them present only once. This chain links TRBV30 with TRBJ2-1; maybe TRBD1 (5 bases). The TCR originated in an adult with an advanced solid tumor such as melanoma, head and neck, liver or kidney cancer. The sequencing used CD4+ or CD8+ T cells sorted from blood, collected in a trial of the OX40 agonist ivuxolimab. CDR3 sequence: CAWSVRTTPYNEQFF. DNA of the CDR3: TGTGCCTGGAGTGTACGGACAACCCCCTACAATGAGCAGTTCTTC.